Presented here are 5 T cell receptor beta chains from one specimen sequenced in a study of beta chain features in type 1 diabetes. Isolated RNA was reverse transcribed in full, so expressed TCRB transcripts were sequenced. Clones were sequenced by immunoSEQ multiplex PCR, and TCRdb holds only the in-frame ones, with some missing. The data contain under 45,000 clones, roughly 50% of them singletons. The source material was stem cell memory CD4+ T cells from blood. These receptors were collected from a woman in her twenties or thirties in good health.

V is TRBV28 and J is TRBJ2-1; D call uncertain. Trimming pared 5 bases from V and 1 base from J, leaving 3 bases between. Per the germline V gene, CDR1 is MDHEN and CDR2 is SYDVKM. The CDR3 covers 12 residues. The CDR3 loop is CASSVSYNEQFF. The CDR3, as DNA: TGTGCCAGCAGTGTATCCTACAATGAGCAGTTCTTC. Supplemented by reference TRBV28 and TRBJ2-1, the full variable domain reads DVKVTQSSRYLVKRTGEKVFLECVQDMDHENMFWYRQDPGLGLRLIYFSYDVKMKEKGDIPEGYSVSREKKERFSLILESASTNQTSMYLCASSVSYNEQFFGPGTRLTVL.

The genes are TRBV14 and TRBJ1-1; D may be TRBD1 (5 bases). Per germline, CDR1 SGHDN and CDR2 FVKESK. The V and J ends lost 5 bases and 1 base respectively, with 8 bases between them. This CDR3 region has 13 residues. The CDR3, as DNA: TGTGCCAGCAGCGTAGACAGGAACACTGAAGCTTTCTTT. Translation gives CASSVDRNTEAFF.

Remarks on this clone: The junction departs from the called germline gene at one end, perhaps through a read error. The same CDR3 can be traced to other DNA sequences in this sample. This rearrangement joins TRBV13 to TRBJ1-3, with a weak D call TRBD1 (5 bases). The V gene's germline CDR1 is PRHDT and CDR2 FYEKMQ (reference sequence). The CDR3 contains 12 residues. CDR3 DNA sequence: TGTGCCAGCAGCTTGGGGGGGAACACCATATACTTT. It specifies CASSLGGNTIYF.

The gene calls are TRBV29-1 and TRBJ1-1, with D possibly being TRBD1 (5 bases). The CDR3 is made up of 12 amino acids. From germline, CDR1 is SQVTM and CDR2 ANQGSEA. The V end was cut by 3 bases, the J end by 7 bases, with 12 bases between. CDR3 in amino acids: CSVDRDSLEAFF. The CDR3 DNA reads TGCAGCGTTGACCGTGACAGCCTTGAAGCTTTCTTT.

The chain links TRBV5-1 to TRBJ2-7; 8 bases are a match to TRBD1. CDR3 length: 13 amino acids. Trimming at V came to 4 bases and at J to 5 bases, leaving 5 bases not matched to a gene. Looked up from germline, CDR1 is SGHRS and CDR2 is YFSETQ. CDR3 in DNA: TGCGCCAGCAGCGGCAGGGGGCACGACGAGCAGTACTTC. Translation gives CASSGRGHDEQYF.